Below, 5 T cell receptor beta chains from the same sample are listed, as sequenced in a study of regulatory dendritic cells for organ transplantation. Their target antigens are unknown. Sorted subsets were CFSE-labeled and cultured less than six days with allogeneic dendritic cells. TCRdb's table, derived via immunoSEQ multiplex PCR, lists solely in-frame clones and lacks some. The sample carries tens of thousands of clones, roughly 88% recorded once. Material: naive CD4+ T cells from blood cultured with regulatory dendritic cells. The subset here: CD45RA+ naive T cells. Source of these receptors: a human donor in good health.

The gene calls are TRBV19 and TRBJ2-2; D remains ambiguous. Between the trimmed V and J ends, which lost 2 bases and 6 bases, there was a span of 13 bases. This CDR3 comprises 15 residues. The germline CDR1 and CDR2 sequences are LNHDA and SQIVND (reference sequence). CDR3 in amino acids: CASSITRAEAGELFF. The DNA of the CDR3 is TGTGCCAGTAGTATAACTCGTGCCGAAGCCGGGGAGCTGTTTTTT.

The J gene is TRBJ1-1, the V gene TRBV23-1; unclear D gene. TRBV23-1 is assigned to the ORF class and has an uncertain function. CDR3 size: 12 residues. Trimming took 10 bases from V and 4 from J, leaving 13 bases between them. CDR3 in amino acids: CAKAGPGTEAFF. For the CDR3, the DNA is TGCGCCAAGGCTGGGCCTGGCACTGAAGCTTTCTTT.

The V and J genes are TRBV4-3 and TRBJ2-3; D remains ambiguous. The CDR3 is made up of 17 amino acids. Germline-derived CDR1 and CDR2 are LGHNA and YSLEER. Trimming took 1 base from V and 0 from J, leaving 14 bases between them. The DNA for the CDR3 is TGCGCCAGCAGCCAAGGACCGGGCACGAGGAGCACAGATACGCAGTATTTT. It specifies CASSQGPGTRSTDTQYF.

The chain employs TRBV7-2 and TRBJ1-2; TRBD1 matches at 9 bases. With 5 bases clipped from V and 5 bases from J, the junction kept 9 bases outside the gene matches. Germline CDR1 reads SGHTA; CDR2 reads FQGNSA. This CDR3 contains 15 residues. The CDR3 coding sequence is TGTGCCAGCAGCCTTCGACAGGGGGGATCGTATGGCTACACCTTC. Its translation: CASSLRQGGSYGYTF.

V usage is TRBV7-2 and J usage is TRBJ1-5, with D possibly matching TRBD1 (6 bases). The CDR3 has 14 residues. Trimming cost V 0 bases and J 12 bases, with 15 bases left between them. Germline CDR1 and CDR2: SGHTA and FQGNSA. The CDR3 region has the DNA TGTGCCAGCAGCTTAGCTGGGACATCGTATCTCCAGCATTTT. As protein: CASSLAGTSYLQHF.